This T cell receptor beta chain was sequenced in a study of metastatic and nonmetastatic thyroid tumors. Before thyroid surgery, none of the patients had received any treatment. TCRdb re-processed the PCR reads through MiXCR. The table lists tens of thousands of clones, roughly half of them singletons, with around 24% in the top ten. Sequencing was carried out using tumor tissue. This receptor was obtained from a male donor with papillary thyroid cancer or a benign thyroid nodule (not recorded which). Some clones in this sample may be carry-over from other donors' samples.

The CDR3 nucleotides read TGTGCCAGCAGTGAACACGGGGTTCAGCAGAACACTGAAGCTTTCTTT. It specifies CASSEHGVQQNTEAFF. V usage is TRBV2 and J usage is TRBJ1-1; D unclear. The CDR3 is 16 residues long. The V gene's germline CDR1 is SNHLY and CDR2 FYNNEI. The V end was cut by 2 bases, the J end by 1 base, with 14 bases between. Complete variable domain (other parts from reference TRBV2 and TRBJ1-1): EPEVTQTPSHQVTQMGQEVILRCVPISNHLYFYWYRQILGQKVEFLVSFYNNEISEKSEIFDDQFSVERPDGSNFTLKIRSTKLEDSAMYFCASSEHGVQQNTEAFFGQGTRLTVV.